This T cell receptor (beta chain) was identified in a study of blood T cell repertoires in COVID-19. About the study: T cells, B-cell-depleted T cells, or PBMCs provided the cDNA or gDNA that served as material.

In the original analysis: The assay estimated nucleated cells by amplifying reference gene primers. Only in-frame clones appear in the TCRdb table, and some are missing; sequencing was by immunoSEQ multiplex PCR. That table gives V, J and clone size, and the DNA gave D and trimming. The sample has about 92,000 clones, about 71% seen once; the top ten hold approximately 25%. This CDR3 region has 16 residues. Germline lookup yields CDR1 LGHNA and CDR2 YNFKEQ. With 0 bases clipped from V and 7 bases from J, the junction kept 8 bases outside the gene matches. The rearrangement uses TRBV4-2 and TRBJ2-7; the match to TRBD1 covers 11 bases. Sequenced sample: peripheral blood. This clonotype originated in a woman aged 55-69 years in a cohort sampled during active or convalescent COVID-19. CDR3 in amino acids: CASSQEVRTGGWEQYF. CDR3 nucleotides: TGTGCCAGCAGCCAAGAGGTTCGGACAGGGGGCTGGGAGCAGTACTTC.